This is a list of T cell receptor beta chains from one sample in a study of shared T cell receptors in the human thymus. This table comes from immunoSEQ multiplex PCR, and its TCRdb copy is limited to in-frame clones, with some not included. The sample shows 720,000 or so clones, approximately 85% of them seen only once. The sample also formed part of further work on human thymus T cells.

Sequencing input: thymocytes. These receptors all come from a girl less than two years old with a congenital heart defect. Each CDR3 is given with its conserved first and last residue. The D gene is left open where the match is weak. Not all rows give a size; the values are once, few, many and, for expanded clones, a class.

clone_size j_call d_call v_call cdr3_length cdr3_nt cdr3_aa
. TRBJ2-3 . TRBV7-2 18 TGTGCCAGCAGCTTATACAGGTCCCCTACCCATAGCACAGATACGCAGTATTTT CASSLYRSPTHSTDTQYF
. TRBJ1-1 . TRBV29-1 12 TGCAGCGTTGATGGCCAGGGATTTGAAGCTTTCTTT CSVDGQGFEAFF
. TRBJ1-3 . TRBV5-1 16 TGCGCCAGCAGCACCGGTCGGGTTAGCTCTGGAAACACCATATATTTT CASSTGRVSSGNTIYF
. TRBJ1-2 . TRBV10-3 16 TGTGCCATCAGTGAGTCGGGCAGGAACCTATACTATGGCTACACCTTC CAISESGRNLYYGYTF
. TRBJ1-1 TRBD1 TRBV13 15 TGTGCCAGCAGGGTTCGAATCGGACAGGCTACTGAAGCTTTCTTT CASRVRIGQATEAFF
. TRBJ2-2 TRBD2 TRBV7-9 18 TGTGCCAGCAGCTTAAGCGGACTAGCGGGGGAGTACACCGGGGAGCTGTTTTTT CASSLSGLAGEYTGELFF
. TRBJ1-5 TRBD1 TRBV12-5 15 TGTGCTAGTGGTTTGGAACAGGGGGCTTTACAGCCCCAGCATTTT CASGLEQGALQPQHF
. TRBJ2-2 TRBD2 TRBV9 13 TGTGCCAGCAGCGAGACTAGCGCCGGGGAGCTGTTTTTT CASSETSAGELFF
. TRBJ1-2 . TRBV6-5 13 TGTGCCAGCAGTTACGACAAGAACTATGGCTACACCTTC CASSYDKNYGYTF
. TRBJ1-2 . TRBV9 12 TGTGCCAGCAGCTCAAGGAGCTATGGCTACACCTTC CASSSRSYGYTF
. TRBJ1-1 . TRBV18 16 TGTGCCAGCTCACCCAGGGGACCACCCCGAGGGACTGAAGCTTTCTTT CASSPRGPPRGTEAFF
. TRBJ1-2 . TRBV6-1 17 TGTGCCAGCAGTGAAGCTCCCCGGACAGCTTGGCACTATGGCTACACCTTC CASSEAPRTAWHYGYTF
. TRBJ1-2 . TRBV5-1 13 TGCGCCAGCAGCTTGGGACAGGACTATGGCTACACCTTC CASSLGQDYGYTF
once TRBJ1-5 . TRBV7-2 17 TGTGCCAGCAGCAACCGCGGGGAGGGCGGCGGCAATCAGCCCCAGCATTTT CASSNRGEGGGNQPQHF
. TRBJ2-7 TRBD2 TRBV11-2 16 TGTGCCAGCAGTTCAGATCGGGCGGGGGGTCTCCACGAGCAGTACTTC CASSSDRAGGLHEQYF
. TRBJ2-3 . TRBV25-1 16 TGTGCCAGCAGAAAAGAACAGGGAAGGGGCACAGATACGCAGTATTTT CASRKEQGRGTDTQYF
few TRBJ1-5 . TRBV15 14 TGTGCCACCAGCAGAGATTCAATCAATCAGCCCCAGCATTTT CATSRDSINQPQHF
. TRBJ1-2 . TRBV10-3 15 TGTGCCATCACTGCCCACGGACAGTTTAACTATGGCTACACCTTC CAITAHGQFNYGYTF
. TRBJ2-7 TRBD1 TRBV6-1 15 TGTGCCAGCAGTTTAAGGACAGGGTGTGCGAACGAGCAGTACTTC CASSLRTGCANEQYF